This T cell receptor beta chain came from a study of blood T cell repertoires in COVID-19. About the study: From T cells, B-cell-depleted T cells, or PBMCs came the material, which was cDNA or gDNA.

In the authors' methods: Using reference gene primer amplification, nucleated cell counts were estimated. The method was immunoSEQ multiplex PCR; TCRdb's version includes in-frame clones alone and lacks a portion of them. That table furnishes V, J and clone size, whereas the DNA furnished D and trimming. Of over 150,000 clones listed, around four fifths are singletons. This CDR3 region has 15 residues. V lost 6 bases and J lost 0, with 12 bases in between. Germline V lookup: CDR1 MNHEY, CDR2 SVGAGI. This clone was detected once. Material: peripheral blood. V usage is TRBV6-5 and J usage is TRBJ2-1; D is undetermined. This clonotype was sampled from an elderly woman with COVID-19, enrolled during active disease. CDR3 in DNA: TGTGCCAGCAGAATCGACACGAGCTCCTACAATGAGCAGTTCTTC. Its translation: CASRIDTSSYNEQFF.